This record concerns one T cell receptor beta chain sequence. Its antigen is undetermined. TCRdb reprocessed the reads via MiXCR and lists one record per CDR3 protein. The sample holds around 900,000 distinct CDR3 sequences, around 32% seen once. This sample is drawn from a study of T cell repertoires in cytomegalovirus infection. Trimming cost V 0 bases and J 1 base, with 13 bases left between them. The CDR3 has 17 residues. Germline V gene lookup returns CDR1 MNHEY and CDR2 SVGEGT. This specimen consisted of cultured CD8+ T cells from PBMCs, obtained from culture after CMV antigen stimulation. This receptor was obtained from a human donor in good health (CMV status not recorded). Some clones in this sample may be carry-over from other donors' samples. The rearrangement joins TRBV6-2 or TRBV6-3 to TRBJ1-5, with D possibly TRBD1 on 5 matching bases. CDR3 amino acids: CASSYSGGHLSNQPQHF. As DNA, the CDR3 is TGTGCCAGCAGTTACTCGGGCGGACATCTGAGCAATCAGCCCCAGCATTTT.